These 12 T cell receptor beta chains share one sample of origin, sequenced in a study of blood T cell repertoires in COVID-19. The assay was immunoSEQ multiplex PCR, and TCRdb's table has in-frame clones only and misses some. This sample carries approximately 54,000 clones, about 82% of them seen once, and the ten largest clones take under 15%. The material sequenced was peripheral blood. The receptor source for this set is a human donor in a cohort sampled during active COVID-19.

J is TRBJ1-4 and V is TRBV25-1; 8 bases agree with TRBD1. The V gene end was trimmed by 3 bases and the J gene end by 8 bases; junction bases not matched to a gene: 8. This CDR3 comprises 15 residues. CDR1 and CDR2 from the germline V gene are MGHDK and SYGVNS. The CDR3 DNA is TGTGCCAGCAGTGACCCTCAGGGGGCGGGGGAAAAACTGTTTTTT. It codes for CASSDPQGAGEKLFF.

This chain joins TRBV7-7 and TRBJ2-6; no definite D call. CDR1 and CDR2 (germline): SSHAT, FNYEAQ (reference sequence). This CDR3 is 18 amino acids long. The V gene lost 4 bases and the J gene lost 5 bases, with 21 bases spanning the gap. CDR3 residues: CASSYLPKCQSRANVLTF. CDR3 DNA sequence: TGTGCCAGCAGCTACTTGCCTAAGTGCCAAAGTCGGGCCAACGTCCTGACTTTC.

The chain is built from TRBV7-2 and TRBJ1-2; D remains unclear. CDR3 length: 14 amino acids. The germline V gene encodes CDR1 SGHTA and CDR2 FQGNSA. Trimming cost V 5 bases and J 7 bases, with 17 bases left between them. CDR3 residues: CASSLSTSNAGYTF. CDR3 DNA sequence: TGTGCCAGCAGCCTCTCCACCTCTAATGCTGGCTACACCTTC.

Only a few counts were recorded for this clone. This chain joins TRBV7-3 and TRBJ2-1; 7 positions match TRBD2. Looked up from germline, CDR1 is SGHTA and CDR2 is FQGTGA. The junction had 12 bases not matched to a gene; V was cut back by 0 bases and J by 13 bases. The CDR3 is 15 residues long. The CDR3 here is CASSLTPQPAGHQFF. CDR3 in DNA: TGTGCCAGCAGCTTAACCCCCCAGCCAGCGGGGCATCAGTTCTTC.

The chain joins TRBV11-2 to TRBJ2-1; TRBD2 matches at 13 bases. Germline values: CDR1 SGHAT, CDR2 FQNNGV. The length of the CDR3 is 17 residues. V gave up 5 bases and J gave up 3 bases; unmatched junction bases: 7. The CDR3 DNA reads as TGTGCCAGCAGCCCGCGACTAGCGGGGGGTATCTACAATGAGCAGTTCTTC. As protein: CASSPRLAGGIYNEQFF.

CDR3 sequence reads: CASSLPGSFYTF. CDR3 nucleotide sequence: TGTGCCAGCAGCTTACCTGGTAGTTTCTACACCTTC. J is TRBJ1-2 and V is TRBV7-9, with unresolved D. The germline CDR1 and CDR2 sequences are SEHNR and FQNEAQ (reference sequence). Trimming took 2 bases from V and 10 from J, leaving 11 bases between them. This CDR3 region has 12 residues.

The V call is TRBV19, the J call TRBJ2-1; 14 nucleotides line up with TRBD2. Trimming removed 3 bases from V and 5 bases from J; junction bases left unmatched: 6. Germline CDR1 reads LNHDA; CDR2 reads SQIVND (reference sequence). The CDR3 consists of 17 residues. DNA for the CDR3: TGTGCCAGTAGTATGGGGACTAGCGGGAGAGGGAACAATGAGCAGTTCTTC. Protein sequence: CASSMGTSGRGNNEQFF. Supplemented by reference TRBV19 and TRBJ2-1, the full variable domain reads DGGITQSPKYLFRKEGQNVTLSCEQNLNHDAMYWYRQDPGQGLRLIYYSQIVNDFQKGDIAEGYSVSREKKESFPLTVTSAQKNPTAFYLCASSMGTSGRGNNEQFFGPGTRLTVL.

The rearrangement links TRBV19 to TRBJ1-4; TRBD1 matches at 8 bases. This CDR3 has 15 amino acids. CDR1 and CDR2 from the germline V gene are LNHDA and SQIVND (reference sequence). J was trimmed by 8 bases and V by 5 bases; bases with no gene match: 10. The CDR3 spells CASSPSTGVEEKLFF. For the CDR3, the DNA is TGTGCCAGTAGTCCCTCGACAGGGGTTGAGGAAAAACTGTTTTTT.

This clone was seen only a few times. This chain joins TRBV29-1 and TRBJ1-2, with TRBD1 as a possible D gene (5 bases). Per the germline V gene, CDR1 is SQVTM and CDR2 is ANQGSEA. The CDR3 totals 14 residues. V lost 7 bases to trimming and J lost 2 bases, with 17 bases between them. The DNA of the CDR3 is TGCAGCGCGGGGCAGGTCACAAACAACTATGGCTACACCTTC. Its translation: CSAGQVTNNYGYTF.

The chain couples TRBV18 to TRBJ2-3, with 12 bases fitting TRBD2. V trimming: 3 bases; J trimming: 6 bases; junction bases outside the gene matches: 7. From germline, CDR1 is KGHSH and CDR2 LQKENI. The CDR3 extends over 16 amino acids. The CDR3 sequence is CASSPTSGGSKDTQYF. The DNA for the CDR3 is TGTGCCAGCTCACCCACTAGCGGGGGGTCGAAGGATACGCAGTATTTT.

The chain has TRBV10-2 and TRBJ2-7; TRBD2 agrees at 10 bases. The CDR3 consists of 13 residues. V was clipped by 2 bases and J by 7 bases; unmatched bases: 2. Per the germline V gene, CDR1 is WSHSY and CDR2 is SAAADI. The DNA of the CDR3 is TGCGCCAGCAGTGAGGGACTAGCGGTTGAGCAGTACTTC. This codes for CASSEGLAVEQYF.

This chain joins TRBV9 and TRBJ2-1, with 8 bases that match TRBD2. CDR3 length equals 15 residues. Germline loops: CDR1 SGDLS, CDR2 YYNGEE. V lost 0 bases to trimming and J lost 4 bases; unmatched junction nucleotides: 3. This CDR3 reads CASSVESGGYNEQFF. The CDR3 DNA is TGTGCCAGCAGCGTAGAATCGGGAGGGTACAATGAGCAGTTCTTC.